The source of this T cell receptor beta chain is a study of T cell clonotyping in hematopoietic cell transplantation. Overall study context: Recipient samples before transplant were obtained post-cytoreduction.

The germline V gene encodes CDR1 SGHRS and CDR2 YFSETQ. The CDR3 has 15 amino acids. Germline trimming cut 3 bases from V and 5 bases from J; bases unmatched to any gene: 8. Some clones are missing from TCRdb's copy, which holds only in-frame ones; the method was immunoSEQ multiplex PCR. The profile shows some 26,000 clones, approximately 82% of them singletons. The time point denotes: recipient sample about 28 days before transplant, after cytoreduction. This clone came up once. Sample: peripheral blood mononuclear cells, taken before stem cell transplant. V and J are TRBV5-1 and TRBJ2-7; 10 bases agree with TRBD1. This receptor was obtained from a man between 35 and 55 years old with acute myeloid leukemia. Some clones in this sample may be carry-over from other donors' samples. CDR3 nucleotides: TGCGCCAGCAGCTCACCGGGACAGGGGTTTAACGAGCAGTACTTC. Its translation: CASSSPGQGFNEQYF. The full variable domain, its missing parts supplied by reference TRBV5-1 and TRBJ2-7, is KAGVTQTPRYLIKTRGQQVTLSCSPISGHRSVSWYQQTPGQGLQFLFEYFSETQRNKGNFPGRFSGRQFSNSRSEMNVSTLELGDSALYLCASSSPGQGFNEQYFGPGTRLTVT.